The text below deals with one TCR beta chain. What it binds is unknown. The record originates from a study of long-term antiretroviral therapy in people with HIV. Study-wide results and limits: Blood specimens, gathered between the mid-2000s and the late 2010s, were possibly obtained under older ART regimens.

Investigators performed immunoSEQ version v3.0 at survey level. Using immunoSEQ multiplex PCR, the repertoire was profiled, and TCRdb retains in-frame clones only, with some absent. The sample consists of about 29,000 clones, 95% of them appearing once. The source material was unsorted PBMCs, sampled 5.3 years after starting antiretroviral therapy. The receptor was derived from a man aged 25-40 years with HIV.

In nucleotides, the CDR3 is TGTGCCAGCAGCCCCCAAAGCCGAGGGGTGGAGCAGTTCTTC. It encodes CASSPQSRGVEQFF. The rearrangement joins TRBV7-2 to TRBJ2-1, with D perhaps given as TRBD1 or TRBD2 (5 bases each). CDR1 and CDR2 from the germline V gene are SGHTA and FQGNSA. The CDR3 sequence is 14 residues long. V was trimmed by 5 bases and J by 10 bases, leaving 18 bases between them.